The clone carrying this T cell receptor (beta chain) showed up just a few times. Its antigen is undetermined. The entry originates in a study of T-cell reconstitution after alpha-beta-depleted transplantation in children. Study-wide points: Several hundred expanded graft clones reportedly gave rise to the alpha-beta T cells present about two months after transplant.

CDR1 and CDR2 (germline): SGHNT, YYREEE (reference sequence). This CDR3 has 13 residues. J lost 5 bases, V lost 3 bases, and 4 bases had no gene match. This sample's TCRbeta library carried unique molecular identifier barcodes. MiXCR, run by TCRdb on the PCR reads, gives a single entry per CDR3 protein. In the table there are more than 400,000 distinct CDR3 sequences, 43% of which are singletons. This TCR derives from a girl aged 2-9 years with aplastic anemia, due to receive a stem cell transplant. V and J are TRBV5-4 and TRBJ1-2; 7 bases fit TRBD1. The sample here was PBMCs, taken before TCRalphabeta/CD19-depleted stem cell transplant. CDR3 protein: CASSSQGNYGYTF. In DNA form, the CDR3 reads TGTGCCAGCAGCTCACAGGGGAATTATGGCTACACCTTC.